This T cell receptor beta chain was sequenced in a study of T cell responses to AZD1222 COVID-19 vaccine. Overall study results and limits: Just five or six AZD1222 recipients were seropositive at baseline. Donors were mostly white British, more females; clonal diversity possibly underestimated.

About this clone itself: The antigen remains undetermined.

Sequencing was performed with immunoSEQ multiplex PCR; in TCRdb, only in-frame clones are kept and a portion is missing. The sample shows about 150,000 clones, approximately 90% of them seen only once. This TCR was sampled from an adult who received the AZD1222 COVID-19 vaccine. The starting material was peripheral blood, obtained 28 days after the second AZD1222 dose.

The CDR3 DNA is TGTGCCAGCAGACTCGGACAGGAGAGGGGGCCCCAGCATTTT. It specifies CASRLGQERGPQHF. The V call is TRBV7-2, the J call TRBJ1-5; 7 bases are shared with TRBD1. CDR3 length: 14 amino acids. J was trimmed by 9 bases and V by 6 bases; bases with no gene match: 11. Germline loops: CDR1 SGHTA, CDR2 FQGNSA.